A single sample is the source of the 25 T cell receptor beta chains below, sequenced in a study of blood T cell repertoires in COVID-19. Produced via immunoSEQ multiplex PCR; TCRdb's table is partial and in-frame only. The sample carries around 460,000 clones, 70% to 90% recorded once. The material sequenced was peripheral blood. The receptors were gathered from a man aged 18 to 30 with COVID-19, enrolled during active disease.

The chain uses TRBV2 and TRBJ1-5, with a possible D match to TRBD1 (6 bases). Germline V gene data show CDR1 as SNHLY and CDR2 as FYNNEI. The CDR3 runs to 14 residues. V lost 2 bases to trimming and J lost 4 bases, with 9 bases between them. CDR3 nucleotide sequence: TGTGCCAGCAGTGAAAGTCAGGGGAATCAGCCCCAGCATTTT. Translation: CASSESQGNQPQHF.

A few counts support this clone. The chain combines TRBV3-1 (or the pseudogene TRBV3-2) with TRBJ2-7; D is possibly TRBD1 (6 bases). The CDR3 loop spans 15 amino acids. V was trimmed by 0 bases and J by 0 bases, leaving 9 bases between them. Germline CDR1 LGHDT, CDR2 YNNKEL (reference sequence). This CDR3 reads CASSQDVGGSYEQYF. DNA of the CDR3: TGTGCCAGCAGCCAAGACGTAGGGGGCTCCTACGAGCAGTACTTC.

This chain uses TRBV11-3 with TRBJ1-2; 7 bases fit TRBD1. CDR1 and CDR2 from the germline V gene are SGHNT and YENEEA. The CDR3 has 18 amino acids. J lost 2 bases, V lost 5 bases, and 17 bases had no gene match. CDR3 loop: CASSLNPVPGQKNYGYTF. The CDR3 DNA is TGTGCCAGCAGCCTAAACCCTGTTCCGGGACAGAAAAACTATGGCTACACCTTC. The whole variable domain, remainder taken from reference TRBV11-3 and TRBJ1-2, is EAGVVQSPRYKIIEKKQPVAFWCNPISGHNTLYWYLQNLGQGPELLIRYENEEAVDDSQLPKDRFSAERLKGVDSTLKIQPAELGDSAVYLCASSLNPVPGQKNYGYTFGSGTRLTVV.

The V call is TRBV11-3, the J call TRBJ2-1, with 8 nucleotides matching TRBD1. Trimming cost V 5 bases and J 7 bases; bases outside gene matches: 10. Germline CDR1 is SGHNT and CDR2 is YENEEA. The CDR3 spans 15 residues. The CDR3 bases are TGTGCCAGCAGCCCGACCGGACAGGGACGTAATGAGCAGTTCTTC. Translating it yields CASSPTGQGRNEQFF.

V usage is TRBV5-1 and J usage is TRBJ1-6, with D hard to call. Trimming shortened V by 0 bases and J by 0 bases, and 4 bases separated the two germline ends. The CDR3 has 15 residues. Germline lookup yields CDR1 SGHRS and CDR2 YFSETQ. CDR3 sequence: CASSLDSSYNSPLHF. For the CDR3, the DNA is TGCGCCAGCAGCTTGGATAGCTCCTATAATTCACCCCTCCACTTT.

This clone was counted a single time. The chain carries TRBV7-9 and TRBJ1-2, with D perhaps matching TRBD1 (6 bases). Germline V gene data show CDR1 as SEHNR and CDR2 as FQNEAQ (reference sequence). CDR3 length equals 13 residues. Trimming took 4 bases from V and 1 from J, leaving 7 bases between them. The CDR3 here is CASSYRDNYGYTF. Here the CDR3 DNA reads TGTGCCAGCAGCTACAGGGATAACTATGGCTACACCTTC.

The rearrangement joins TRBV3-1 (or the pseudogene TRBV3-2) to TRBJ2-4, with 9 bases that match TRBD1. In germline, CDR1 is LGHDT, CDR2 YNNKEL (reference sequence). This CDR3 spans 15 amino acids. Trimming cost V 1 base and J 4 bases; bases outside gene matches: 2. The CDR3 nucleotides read TGTGCCAGCAGCCAAGGGGGACAGGGAAAAAACATTCAGTACTTC. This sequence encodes CASSQGGQGKNIQYF.

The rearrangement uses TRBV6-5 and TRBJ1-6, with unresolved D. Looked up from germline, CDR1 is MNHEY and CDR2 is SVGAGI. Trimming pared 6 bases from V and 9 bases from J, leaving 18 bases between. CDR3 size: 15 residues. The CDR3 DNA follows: TGTGCCAGCAGAAAACGCACAGCCGTTACTTCACCCCTCCACTTT. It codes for CASRKRTAVTSPLHF.

CDR3 DNA sequence: TGCGCCAGCAGCTTGGACAGGGGTGAGGGCTCTAACTATGGCTACACCTTC. Translating gives CASSLDRGEGSNYGYTF. The V gene is TRBV5-1, the J gene TRBJ1-2; 7 nucleotides align to TRBD1. V shed 0 bases, J shed 0 bases, and the junction held 8 bases outside the gene matches. Germline V lookup: CDR1 SGHRS, CDR2 YFSETQ. The CDR3 length is 17 residues.

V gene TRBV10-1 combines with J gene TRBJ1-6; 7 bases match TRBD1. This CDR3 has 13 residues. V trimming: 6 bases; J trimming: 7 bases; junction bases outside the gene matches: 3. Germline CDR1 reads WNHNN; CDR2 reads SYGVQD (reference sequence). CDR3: CASSGRGNSPLHF. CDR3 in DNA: TGCGCCAGCAGCGGCAGGGGGAATTCACCCCTCCACTTT.

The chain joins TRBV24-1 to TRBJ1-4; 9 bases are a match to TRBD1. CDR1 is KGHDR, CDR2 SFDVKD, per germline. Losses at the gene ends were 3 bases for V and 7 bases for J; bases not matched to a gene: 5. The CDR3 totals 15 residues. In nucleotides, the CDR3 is TGTGCCACCAGTGATACCGGGACAGGGAGTGAAAAACTGTTTTTT. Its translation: CATSDTGTGSEKLFF.

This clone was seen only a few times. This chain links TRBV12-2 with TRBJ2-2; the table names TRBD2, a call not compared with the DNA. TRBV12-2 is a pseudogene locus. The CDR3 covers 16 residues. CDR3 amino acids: CASRTMDSTYTGELFF. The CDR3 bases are TGTGCAAGTCGCACTATGGACTCCACCTACACCGGGGAGCTGTTTTTT.

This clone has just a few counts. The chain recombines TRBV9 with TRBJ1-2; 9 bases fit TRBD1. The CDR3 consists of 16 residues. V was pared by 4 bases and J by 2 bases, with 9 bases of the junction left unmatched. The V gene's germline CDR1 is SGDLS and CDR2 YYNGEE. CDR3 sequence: CASSWDLQGANYGYTF. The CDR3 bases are TGTGCCAGCAGCTGGGATCTACAGGGGGCGAACTATGGCTACACCTTC.

The CDR3 here is CASGKEGSTEAFF. The CDR3 coding sequence is TGTGCCAGCGGGAAGGAGGGTTCCACTGAAGCTTTCTTT. V usage is TRBV6-5 and J usage is TRBJ1-1; D not resolved. Trimming removed 8 bases at V and 4 bases at J, with 14 bases between. CDR1 and CDR2 (germline): MNHEY, SVGAGI. CDR3 length equals 13 residues.

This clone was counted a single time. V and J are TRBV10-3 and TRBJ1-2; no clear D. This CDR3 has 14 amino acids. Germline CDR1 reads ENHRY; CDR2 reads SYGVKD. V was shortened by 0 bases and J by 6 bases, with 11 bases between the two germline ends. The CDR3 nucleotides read TGTGCCATCAGTGAGTCGCGCGGGCTGGATGGCTACACCTTC. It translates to CAISESRGLDGYTF.

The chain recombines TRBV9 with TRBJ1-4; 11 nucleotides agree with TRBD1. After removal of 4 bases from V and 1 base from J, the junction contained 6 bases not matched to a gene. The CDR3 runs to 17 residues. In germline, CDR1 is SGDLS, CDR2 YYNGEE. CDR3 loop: CASSPGQGALTNEKLFF. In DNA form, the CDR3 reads TGTGCCAGCAGCCCCGGACAGGGGGCTTTAACTAATGAAAAACTGTTTTTT. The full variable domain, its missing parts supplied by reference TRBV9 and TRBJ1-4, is DSGVTQTPKHLITATGQRVTLRCSPRSGDLSVYWYQQSLDQGLQFLIQYYNGEERAKGNILERFSAQQFPDLHSELNLSSLELGDSALYFCASSPGQGALTNEKLFFGSGTQLSVL.

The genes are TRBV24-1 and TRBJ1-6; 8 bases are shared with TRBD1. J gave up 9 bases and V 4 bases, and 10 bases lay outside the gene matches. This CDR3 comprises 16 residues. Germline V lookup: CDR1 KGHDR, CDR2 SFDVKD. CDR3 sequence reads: CATSEPGQGTGSPLHF. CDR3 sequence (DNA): TGTGCCACCAGTGAACCAGGACAGGGCACGGGTTCACCCCTCCACTTT.

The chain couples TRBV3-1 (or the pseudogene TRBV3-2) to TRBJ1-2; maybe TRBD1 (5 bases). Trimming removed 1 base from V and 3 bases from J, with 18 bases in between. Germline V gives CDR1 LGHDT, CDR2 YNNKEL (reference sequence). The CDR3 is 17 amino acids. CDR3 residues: CASSQGSDGGVDYGYTF. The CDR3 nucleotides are TGTGCCAGCAGCCAAGGGTCCGACGGAGGGGTAGACTATGGCTACACCTTC.

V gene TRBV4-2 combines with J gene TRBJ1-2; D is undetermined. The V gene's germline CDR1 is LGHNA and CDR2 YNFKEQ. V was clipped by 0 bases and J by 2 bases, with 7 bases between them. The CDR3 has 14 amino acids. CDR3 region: CASSQDLRNYGYTF. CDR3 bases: TGTGCCAGCAGCCAAGACCTACGGAACTATGGCTACACCTTC.

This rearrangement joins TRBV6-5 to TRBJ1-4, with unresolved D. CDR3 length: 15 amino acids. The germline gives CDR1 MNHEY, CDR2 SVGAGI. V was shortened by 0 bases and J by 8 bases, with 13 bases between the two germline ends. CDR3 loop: CASSYSMAPTEKLFF. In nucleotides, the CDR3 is TGTGCCAGCAGTTACTCGATGGCCCCCACGGAAAAACTGTTTTTT.

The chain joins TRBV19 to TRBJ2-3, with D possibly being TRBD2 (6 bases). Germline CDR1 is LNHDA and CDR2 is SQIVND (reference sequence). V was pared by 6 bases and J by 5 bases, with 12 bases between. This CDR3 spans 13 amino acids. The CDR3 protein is CASSRERGDTQYF. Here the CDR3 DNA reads TGTGCCAGTAGCCGGGAGAGGGGAGATACGCAGTATTTT. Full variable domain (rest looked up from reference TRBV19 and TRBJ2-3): DGGITQSPKYLFRKEGQNVTLSCEQNLNHDAMYWYRQDPGQGLRLIYYSQIVNDFQKGDIAEGYSVSREKKESFPLTVTSAQKNPTAFYLCASSRERGDTQYFGPGTRLTVL.

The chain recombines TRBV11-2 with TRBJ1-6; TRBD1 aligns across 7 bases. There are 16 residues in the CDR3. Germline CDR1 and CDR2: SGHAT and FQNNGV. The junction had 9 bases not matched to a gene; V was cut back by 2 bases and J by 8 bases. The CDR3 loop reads CASSLRGQVTDSPLHF. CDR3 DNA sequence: TGTGCCAGCAGCTTAAGAGGACAGGTTACCGATTCACCCCTCCACTTT.

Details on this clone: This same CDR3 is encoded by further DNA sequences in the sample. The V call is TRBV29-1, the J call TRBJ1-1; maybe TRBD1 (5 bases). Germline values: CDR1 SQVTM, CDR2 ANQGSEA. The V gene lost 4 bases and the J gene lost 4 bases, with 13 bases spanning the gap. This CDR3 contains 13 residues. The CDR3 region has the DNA TGCAGCGTTGTTCAGGGTAGTAGCACTGAAGCTTTCTTT. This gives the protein CSVVQGSSTEAFF.

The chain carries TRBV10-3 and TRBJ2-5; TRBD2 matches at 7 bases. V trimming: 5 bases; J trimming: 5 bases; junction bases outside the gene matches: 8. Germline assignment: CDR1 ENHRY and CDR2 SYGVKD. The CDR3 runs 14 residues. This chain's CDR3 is CAISPRSGDETQYF. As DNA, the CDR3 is TGTGCCATCAGTCCCAGGAGCGGGGACGAGACCCAGTACTTC.

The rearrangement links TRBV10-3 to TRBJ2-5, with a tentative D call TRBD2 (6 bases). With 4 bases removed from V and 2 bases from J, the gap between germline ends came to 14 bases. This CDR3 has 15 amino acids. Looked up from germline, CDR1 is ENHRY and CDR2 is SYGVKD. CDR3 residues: CAISAGGGAQETQYF. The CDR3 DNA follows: TGTGCCATCAGTGCCGGAGGCGGGGCTCAAGAGACCCAGTACTTC.